This is a list of T cell receptor beta chains from one sample in a study of shared clonotypes between healthy human individuals. The protocol was immunoSEQ multiplex PCR, while the TCRdb copy is restricted to in-frame clones and leaves out a portion. Of over a million clones in the sample, 95% to 99% were seen once. Sequencing was done on a sample of naive CD4+ T cells sorted from blood. These receptors were taken from a young man in good health. Each CDR3 is given with its conserved first and last residue. A D gene is named only where the DNA matches it firmly. Only part of the rows carry a size: once, few, many, or a class if the clone is expanded.

abundance: once
v_gene: TRBV18
d_gene: .
j_gene: TRBJ2-5
CDR3aa: CASSPRDQRQETQYF
CDR3nt: TGTGCCAGCTCACCCCGGGACCAGAGGCAAGAGACCCAGTACTTC

abundance: .
v_gene: TRBV6-9
d_gene: TRBD1
j_gene: TRBJ1-2
CDR3aa: CASSPEGRGDYGYTF
CDR3nt: TGTGCCAGCAGTCCAGAGGGCAGGGGGGACTATGGCTACACCTTC

abundance: .
v_gene: TRBV7-8
d_gene: TRBD1
j_gene: TRBJ2-7
CDR3aa: CASSAVLDGQGSF
CDR3nt: TGTGCCAGCAGCGCGGTTCTTGACGGACAGGGCTCGTTC

abundance: .
v_gene: TRBV5-1
d_gene: TRBD2
j_gene: TRBJ2-7
CDR3aa: CASSSGLAGGSYEQYF
CDR3nt: TGCGCCAGCAGCTCAGGACTAGCGGGAGGGTCCTACGAGCAGTACTTC

abundance: .
v_gene: TRBV19
d_gene: TRBD1
j_gene: TRBJ2-2
CDR3aa: CASSKPTGGAGELFF
CDR3nt: TGTGCCAGTAGTAAACCGACAGGGGGGGCCGGGGAGCTGTTTTTT

abundance: once
v_gene: TRBV18
d_gene: .
j_gene: TRBJ1-1
CDR3aa: CASSPLETVTEAFF
CDR3nt: TGTGCCAGCTCACCCCTCGAGACTGTCACTGAAGCTTTCTTT

abundance: .
v_gene: TRBV5-1
d_gene: .
j_gene: TRBJ2-1
CDR3aa: CASSLAASLGSEQFF
CDR3nt: TGCGCCAGCAGCTTGGCAGCTAGCTTAGGGAGTGAGCAGTTCTTC

abundance: .
v_gene: TRBV30
d_gene: .
j_gene: TRBJ2-7
CDR3aa: CAKTTLGREKGYEQYF
CDR3nt: TGTGCCAAAACAACATTAGGCAGAGAGAAGGGCTACGAGCAGTACTTC

abundance: .
v_gene: TRBV27
d_gene: TRBD1
j_gene: TRBJ2-4
CDR3aa: CASSSLPGQGAKNIQYF
CDR3nt: TGTGCCAGCAGTTCCCTACCGGGACAGGGGGCGAAAAACATTCAGTACTTC

abundance: .
v_gene: TRBV19
d_gene: .
j_gene: TRBJ1-3
CDR3aa: CASKAGQAGNTIYF
CDR3nt: TGTGCCAGTAAGGCCGGCCAGGCTGGAAACACCATATATTTT

abundance: .
v_gene: TRBV11-2
d_gene: TRBD2
j_gene: TRBJ2-7
CDR3aa: CASSLLAGVDEQYF
CDR3nt: TGTGCCAGCAGCTTGTTAGCGGGAGTGGACGAGCAGTACTTC

abundance: .
v_gene: TRBV11-3
d_gene: TRBD2
j_gene: TRBJ2-3
CDR3aa: CASSPGRDYSDTQYF
CDR3nt: TGTGCCAGCAGCCCGGGACGGGACTATTCAGATACGCAGTATTTT

abundance: .
v_gene: TRBV11-2
d_gene: .
j_gene: TRBJ2-5
CDR3aa: CASSLTLGFQETQYF
CDR3nt: TGTGCCAGCAGCTTAACTTTGGGGTTCCAAGAGACCCAGTACTTC

abundance: .
v_gene: TRBV5-1
d_gene: .
j_gene: TRBJ2-3
CDR3aa: CASSMRMGDTQYF
CDR3nt: TGCGCCAGCAGCATGCGGATGGGAGATACGCAGTATTTT

abundance: once
v_gene: TRBV7-9
d_gene: TRBD1
j_gene: TRBJ2-1
CDR3aa: CASSKDRVVSGNEQFF
CDR3nt: TGTGCCAGCAGTAAGGACAGGGTGGTATCGGGCAATGAGCAGTTCTTC

abundance: .
v_gene: TRBV10-3
d_gene: .
j_gene: TRBJ1-1
CDR3aa: CAISESIGQATEAFF
CDR3nt: TGTGCCATCAGTGAGTCGATTGGCCAGGCCACTGAAGCTTTCTTT

abundance: .
v_gene: TRBV19
d_gene: TRBD2
j_gene: TRBJ2-5
CDR3aa: CASSTYSSARGGTQYF
CDR3nt: TGTGCCAGTAGTACGTACTCTAGCGCCCGCGGGGGGACCCAGTACTTC

abundance: .
v_gene: TRBV7-9
d_gene: TRBD1
j_gene: TRBJ1-1
CDR3aa: CASSLGVLTGTEAFF
CDR3nt: TGTGCCAGCAGCTTAGGGGTCCTGACAGGGACTGAAGCTTTCTTT

abundance: .
v_gene: TRBV9
d_gene: TRBD1
j_gene: TRBJ1-1
CDR3aa: CASSTTGTGFTTEAFF
CDR3nt: TGTGCCAGCAGCACAACCGGGACAGGGTTTACCACTGAAGCTTTCTTT

abundance: .
v_gene: TRBV6-1
d_gene: TRBD1
j_gene: TRBJ2-7
CDR3aa: CASSERQGVKYEQYF
CDR3nt: TGTGCCAGCAGTGAAAGACAGGGGGTGAAGTACGAGCAGTACTTC

abundance: .
v_gene: TRBV5-1
d_gene: .
j_gene: TRBJ2-3
CDR3aa: CASSRDVHSSTDTQYF
CDR3nt: TGCGCCAGCAGCCGGGACGTACATAGCTCAACAGATACGCAGTATTTT

abundance: .
v_gene: TRBV5-4
d_gene: .
j_gene: TRBJ1-5
CDR3aa: CASSLDDQPQHF
CDR3nt: TGTGCCAGCAGCTTGGATGATCAGCCCCAGCATTTT

abundance: .
v_gene: TRBV5-5
d_gene: .
j_gene: TRBJ2-3
CDR3aa: CASSQDRLTDTQYF
CDR3nt: TGTGCCAGCAGCCAGGACAGATTAACGGATACGCAGTATTTT

abundance: .
v_gene: TRBV14
d_gene: .
j_gene: TRBJ2-3
CDR3aa: CASSQDLFAGTQYF
CDR3nt: TGTGCCAGCAGCCAAGATCTTTTTGCTGGTACGCAGTATTTT

abundance: .
v_gene: TRBV9
d_gene: TRBD2
j_gene: TRBJ2-2
CDR3aa: CASSVGGGSGSLGGELFF
CDR3nt: TGTGCCAGCAGCGTAGGAGGTGGTAGCGGGAGTTTAGGCGGGGAGCTGTTTTTT

abundance: .
v_gene: TRBV7-6
d_gene: .
j_gene: TRBJ2-2
CDR3aa: CASSLLNRENTGELFF
CDR3nt: TGTGCCAGCAGCTTACTAAACCGGGAGAACACCGGGGAGCTGTTTTTT

abundance: .
v_gene: TRBV6-5
d_gene: .
j_gene: TRBJ2-3
CDR3aa: CASSPDSPSTDTQYF
CDR3nt: TGTGCCAGCAGCCCAGATTCCCCATCCACAGATACGCAGTATTTT

abundance: .
v_gene: TRBV6-5
d_gene: .
j_gene: TRBJ1-4
CDR3aa: CASSYLLGQGLFF
CDR3nt: TGTGCCAGCAGTTACTTGCTGGGTCAGGGTCTGTTTTTT